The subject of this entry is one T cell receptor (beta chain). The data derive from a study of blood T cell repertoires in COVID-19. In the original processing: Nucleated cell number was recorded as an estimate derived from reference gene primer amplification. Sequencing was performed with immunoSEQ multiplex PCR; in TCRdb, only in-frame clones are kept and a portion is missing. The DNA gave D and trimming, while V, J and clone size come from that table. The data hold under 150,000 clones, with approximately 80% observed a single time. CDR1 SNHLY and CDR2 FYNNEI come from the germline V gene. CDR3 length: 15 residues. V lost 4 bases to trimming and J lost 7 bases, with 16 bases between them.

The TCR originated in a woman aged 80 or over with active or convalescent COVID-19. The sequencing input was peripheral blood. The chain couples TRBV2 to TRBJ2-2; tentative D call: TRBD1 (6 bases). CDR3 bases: TGTGCCAGCAGTGCGGACAGCCAAGTTGGCGGGGAGCTGTTTTTT. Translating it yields CASSADSQVGGELFF.